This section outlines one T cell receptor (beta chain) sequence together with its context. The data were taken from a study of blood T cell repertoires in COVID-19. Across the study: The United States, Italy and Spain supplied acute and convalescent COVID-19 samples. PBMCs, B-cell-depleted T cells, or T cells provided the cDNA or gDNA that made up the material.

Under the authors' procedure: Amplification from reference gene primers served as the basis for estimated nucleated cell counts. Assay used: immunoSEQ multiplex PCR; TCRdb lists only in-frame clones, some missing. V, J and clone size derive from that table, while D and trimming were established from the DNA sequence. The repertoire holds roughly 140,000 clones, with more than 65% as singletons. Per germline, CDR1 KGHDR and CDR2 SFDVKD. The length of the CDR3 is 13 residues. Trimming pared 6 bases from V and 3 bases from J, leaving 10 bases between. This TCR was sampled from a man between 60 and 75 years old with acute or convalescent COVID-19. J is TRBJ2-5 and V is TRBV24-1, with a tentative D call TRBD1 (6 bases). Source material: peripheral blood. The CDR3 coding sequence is TGTGCCACCAGTATGGGACATAAAGAGACCCAGTACTTC. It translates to CATSMGHKETQYF.